This T cell receptor (beta chain) derives from a study of blood T cell repertoires in COVID-19. Study-wide background: Acute and convalescent COVID-19 specimens originated in the United States, Italy and Spain. PBMCs, B-cell-depleted T cells, or T cells provided the cDNA or gDNA that made up the material.

Methods used by the authors: Researchers report that nucleated cell counts were estimated from reference gene primer amplification. Generated by immunoSEQ multiplex PCR, the TCRdb table keeps only in-frame clones and is missing some. V and J calls and clone size are as listed in that table; D and trimming were resolved from the DNA. The sample includes 90,000 to 150,000 clones, around 88% seen only once; the top ten take 0.88%. This clone was recorded only once. The CDR3 is made up of 19 amino acids. V lost 2 bases and J lost 7, with 27 bases in between. Looked up from germline, CDR1 is MNHEY and CDR2 is SVGEGT.

Sequencing was performed on peripheral blood. The TCR originated in a woman aged 50 to 65 with active or convalescent COVID-19. The J gene is TRBJ2-1, the V gene TRBV6-2 or TRBV6-3; D is perhaps TRBD2 (5 bases). CDR3 loop: CASSYDLYMEAPAYNEQFF. The CDR3 region has the DNA TGTGCCAGCAGTTACGACTTATATATGGAGGCCCCGGCGTATAATGAGCAGTTCTTC.